The 25 T cell receptor beta chains reported below all come from one sample, sequenced in a study of T cell responses to AZD1222 COVID-19 vaccine. Some clones are missing from TCRdb's copy, which holds only in-frame ones; the method was immunoSEQ multiplex PCR. The data show 150,000 to 200,000 clones, 75% to 95% seen once. The source was peripheral blood, collected on day 0 of AZD1222 vaccination. The receptor source for this set is an adult in good health.

The genes are TRBV7-3 and TRBJ2-1; TRBD2 aligns across 7 bases. In germline, CDR1 is SGHTA, CDR2 FQGTGA. The CDR3 has 15 residues. The V gene end was trimmed by 2 bases and the J gene end by 7 bases; junction bases not matched to a gene: 8. The CDR3: CASSLAASGLNEQFF. The CDR3 coding sequence is TGTGCCAGCAGCTTAGCGGCTAGCGGCCTAAATGAGCAGTTCTTC. Full variable domain (rest looked up from reference TRBV7-3 and TRBJ2-1): GAGVSQTPSNKVTEKGKYVELRCDPISGHTALYWYRQSLGQGPEFLIYFQGTGAADDSGLPNDRFFAVRPEGSVSTLKIQRTERGDSAVYLCASSLAASGLNEQFFGPGTRLTVL.

This chain uses TRBV10-3 with TRBJ2-3; D may be TRBD2 (5 bases). There are 16 residues in the CDR3. Germline lookup yields CDR1 ENHRY and CDR2 SYGVKD. Trimming took 5 bases from V and 0 from J, leaving 15 bases between them. The CDR3 sequence is CAISTMAGQSTDTQYF. The CDR3 nucleotides read TGTGCCATCAGTACAATGGCGGGTCAAAGCACAGATACGCAGTATTTT.

A few counts support this clone. The V gene is TRBV7-2, the J gene TRBJ1-5, with D perhaps TRBD1 (6 bases). The CDR3 runs to 15 residues. V gave up 2 bases and J gave up 8 bases, with 16 bases separating them. Germline V gives CDR1 SGHTA, CDR2 FQGNSA. The CDR3 spells CASSLRAGEVEPQHF. For the CDR3, the DNA is TGTGCCAGCAGCTTAAGGGCAGGGGAGGTAGAGCCCCAGCATTTT.

V gene TRBV6-5 combines with J gene TRBJ1-6; no definite D call. Trimming removed 0 bases at V and 6 bases at J, with 12 bases between. CDR3 length equals 16 residues. The V gene's germline CDR1 is MNHEY and CDR2 SVGAGI. The CDR3 spells CASSYSWGAGNSPLHF. The CDR3, as DNA: TGTGCCAGCAGTTACTCATGGGGAGCCGGTAATTCACCCCTCCACTTT.

The chain links TRBV18 to TRBJ1-6, with D perhaps matching TRBD1 (6 bases). CDR1 is KGHSH, CDR2 LQKENI, per germline. The CDR3 sequence is 16 residues long. V lost 4 bases and J lost 10, with 20 bases in between. The CDR3 DNA reads TGTGCCAGCTCACGGGCGTCCGGGGGCTTAAGCTCACCCCTCCACTTT. Translated: CASSRASGGLSSPLHF. The whole variable domain, filled in from reference TRBV18 and TRBJ1-6, reads NAGVMQNPRHLVRRRGQEARLRCSPMKGHSHVYWYRQLPEEGLKFMVYLQKENIIDESGMPKERFSAEFPKEGPSILRIQQVVRGDSAAYFCASSRASGGLSSPLHFGNGTRLTVT.

The chain has TRBV7-9 and TRBJ2-7, with TRBD1 matching 8 bases. With 4 bases clipped from V and 0 bases from J, the junction kept 8 bases outside the gene matches. The CDR3 is 16 residues long. Per the germline V gene, CDR1 is SEHNR and CDR2 is FQNEAQ (reference sequence). The CDR3 is CASSSGQGRVSYEQYF. The CDR3, as DNA: TGTGCCAGCAGCTCCGGACAGGGAAGGGTCTCCTACGAGCAGTACTTC.

There are a few counts of this clone. The rearrangement uses TRBV5-4 and TRBJ2-2; TRBD1 agrees at 12 bases. Per the germline V gene, CDR1 is SGHNT and CDR2 is YYREEE (reference sequence). V lost 2 bases and J lost 8; bases outside the gene matches: 4. The length of the CDR3 is 15 residues. The CDR3 protein is CASSFGTGGPGELFF. The DNA of the CDR3 is TGTGCCAGCAGCTTTGGGACAGGGGGCCCGGGGGAGCTGTTTTTT. Variable domain in full (rest from reference TRBV5-4 and TRBJ2-2): ETGVTQSPTHLIKTRGQQVTLRCSSQSGHNTVSWYQQALGQGPQFIFQYYREEENGRGNFPPRFSGLQFPNYSSELNVNALELDDSALYLCASSFGTGGPGELFFGEGSRLTVL.

The rearrangement joins TRBV7-3 to TRBJ2-3, with 8 nucleotides matching TRBD2. The CDR3 runs 16 residues. Germline V lookup: CDR1 SGHTA, CDR2 FQGTGA. J gave up 3 bases and V 4 bases, and 9 bases lay outside the gene matches. The CDR3 sequence: CASSYLSGRGTDTQYF. The CDR3 coding sequence is TGTGCCAGCAGCTACCTCAGCGGGAGAGGGACAGATACGCAGTATTTT.

The chain couples TRBV27 to TRBJ2-7; TRBD1 agrees at 10 bases. The J segment lost 5 bases and the V segment lost 1 base, leaving 2 bases of the junction unmatched. The germline V gene has CDR1 MNHEY and CDR2 SMNVEV (reference sequence). The CDR3 is made up of 14 amino acids. The CDR3 region has the DNA TGTGCCAGCAGTTTATACGGGACAGGGGACGAGCAGTACTTC. It is translated as CASSLYGTGDEQYF.

The CDR3 region has the DNA TGTGCCAGCAGCTTCAGACTAGCGGGAAGGGCAGATACGCAGTATTTT. Its translation: CASSFRLAGRADTQYF. The V and J genes are TRBV5-5 and TRBJ2-3; 11 positions agree with TRBD2. CDR1 SGHKS and CDR2 YYEKEE come from the germline V gene (reference sequence). The CDR3 extends over 16 amino acids. V was clipped by 2 bases and J by 4 bases; unmatched bases: 6.

The V and J genes are TRBV7-8 and TRBJ1-5; 8 bases match TRBD1. V was pared by 6 bases and J by 3 bases, with 4 bases of the junction left unmatched. The CDR3 consists of 14 residues. CDR1 and CDR2 from the germline V gene are SGHVS and FQNEAQ. The CDR3 DNA reads as TGTGCCAGCAGTACAGGGGGGCTCAATCAGCCCCAGCATTTT. Its protein product is CASSTGGLNQPQHF.

V and J are TRBV19 and TRBJ2-7; 8 positions match TRBD1. From germline, CDR1 is LNHDA and CDR2 SQIVND (reference sequence). V was pared by 5 bases and J by 0 bases, with 6 bases of the junction left unmatched. The CDR3 loop spans 15 amino acids. The chain's CDR3 is CASSSTDRGSYEQYF. The DNA of the CDR3 is TGTGCCAGTAGTTCTACCGACAGGGGCTCCTACGAGCAGTACTTC.

This clone came up once. The chain combines TRBV5-4 with TRBJ1-1, with D perhaps TRBD1 (6 bases). Germline CDR1 and CDR2: SGHNT and YYREEE (reference sequence). The V gene lost 4 bases and the J gene lost 0 bases, with 13 bases spanning the gap. The CDR3 sequence is 15 residues long. CDR3 bases: TGTGCCAGCAGCCGGTCGGGGGCCATGAACACTGAAGCTTTCTTT. It is translated as CASSRSGAMNTEAFF.

The V and J genes are TRBV7-9 and TRBJ1-1, with TRBD1 matching 7 bases. Germline CDR1 is SEHNR and CDR2 is FQNEAQ (reference sequence). The junction had 11 bases not matched to a gene; V was cut back by 4 bases and J by 6 bases. The CDR3 is 15 amino acids. The CDR3 loop is CASSSTGQGVPEAFF. The DNA for the CDR3 is TGTGCCAGCAGCTCGACAGGGCAGGGGGTCCCTGAAGCTTTCTTT.

This chain uses TRBV5-1 with TRBJ2-1; 12 bases are a match to TRBD2. The V gene end was trimmed by 4 bases and the J gene end by 8 bases; junction bases not matched to a gene: 7. Germline V CDR1 and CDR2: SGHRS, YFSETQ. The CDR3 spans 15 residues. CDR3 protein: CASSDGLAGFDEQFF. For the CDR3, the DNA is TGCGCCAGCAGCGATGGACTAGCGGGATTCGATGAGCAGTTCTTC.

The chain joins TRBV3-1 (or the pseudogene TRBV3-2) to TRBJ2-7; D is uncertain. The germline V and J ends were trimmed by 1 base and 3 bases, with 13 bases remaining between them. Germline-derived CDR1 and CDR2 are LGHDT and YNNKEL (reference sequence). The CDR3 sequence is 15 residues long. CDR3: CASSQGTGSIYEQYF. The CDR3, as DNA: TGTGCCAGCAGCCAAGGAACCGGCAGTATCTACGAGCAGTACTTC.

This clone was counted once. This rearrangement joins TRBV11-3 to TRBJ1-2, with D possibly being TRBD1 (6 bases). Germline V gene data show CDR1 as SGHNT and CDR2 as YENEEA. V was pared by 1 base and J by 4 bases, with 7 bases between. This CDR3 has 13 amino acids. The CDR3 DNA sequence: TGTGCCAGCAGCTTAGTCAGGGGCTATGGCTACACCTTC. Protein sequence: CASSLVRGYGYTF.

The V gene is TRBV6-5, the J gene TRBJ2-7; the D gene is possibly TRBD1 (5 bases). This CDR3 has 15 residues. V gave up 5 bases and J gave up 5 bases, with 19 bases separating them. CDR1 and CDR2 (germline): MNHEY, SVGAGI. This CDR3 reads CASSPWTQDAHEQYF. Written as DNA, the CDR3 is TGTGCCAGCAGTCCTTGGACACAAGACGCCCACGAGCAGTACTTC.

The rearrangement joins TRBV2 to TRBJ2-4; a weak D match, TRBD1 (6 bases). Trimming stripped 10 bases from V and 4 bases from J, with 20 bases between. Germline assignment: CDR1 SNHLY and CDR2 FYNNEI. The CDR3 is made up of 15 amino acids. The CDR3 DNA follows: TGTGCCACCTCTATACAGGGTCTTTGGAAAAACATTCAGTACTTC. Translation gives CATSIQGLWKNIQYF. Variable domain in full (rest from reference TRBV2 and TRBJ2-4): EPEVTQTPSHQVTQMGQEVILRCVPISNHLYFYWYRQILGQKVEFLVSFYNNEISEKSEIFDDQFSVERPDGSNFTLKIRSTKLEDSAMYFCATSIQGLWKNIQYFGAGTRLSVL.

The V and J genes are TRBV6-2 or TRBV6-3 and TRBJ2-5; the D is unclear. The V and J ends lost 2 bases and 1 base respectively, with 5 bases between them. The CDR3 sequence is 13 residues long. Per the germline V gene, CDR1 is MNHEY and CDR2 is SVGEGT. CDR3 in amino acids: CASSYAPQETQYF. The CDR3 region has the DNA TGTGCCAGCAGTTACGCACCCCAAGAGACCCAGTACTTC.

V is TRBV4-1 and J is TRBJ1-5; no firm D call. CDR1 is MGHRA and CDR2 is YSYEKL in the germline V gene. Trimming pared 0 bases from V and 3 bases from J, leaving 12 bases between. CDR3 size: 16 residues. The CDR3 DNA sequence: TGCGCCAGCAGCCAAGATCCTCGGGGTTTCAATCAGCCCCAGCATTTT. This encodes CASSQDPRGFNQPQHF.

Points on this clone: The sample has other DNA sequences that encode this CDR3 too. V and J are TRBV27 and TRBJ2-7; maybe TRBD2 (5 bases). The CDR3 extends over 15 amino acids. V was pared by 3 bases and J by 0 bases, with 12 bases between. CDR1 is MNHEY, CDR2 SMNVEV, per germline (reference sequence). The CDR3 coding sequence is TGTGCCAGCAGTTTGAAGGGTGGGAGCTCCTACGAGCAGTACTTC. It encodes CASSLKGGSSYEQYF.

CDR3: CASSLPTGNTEAFF. The CDR3 nucleotides read TGTGCCAGCAGCTTACCGACAGGTAACACTGAAGCTTTCTTT. This chain joins TRBV11-3 and TRBJ1-1, with D maybe TRBD1 (6 bases). The V end lost 2 bases, the J end lost 2 bases, and 9 bases lay between the germline ends. The CDR3 runs to 14 residues. Germline lookup yields CDR1 SGHNT and CDR2 YENEEA.

Turning to this clone: An end of the junction differs from the germline gene, which may be a read error. V is TRBV7-7 and J is TRBJ2-2; D is uncertain. In germline, CDR1 is SSHAT, CDR2 FNYEAQ (reference sequence). The length of the CDR3 is 14 residues. The CDR3 DNA follows: TGTGCTAGCAGCTTAGTCGGCACCACCGGGGAGCTGTTTTTT. Protein product: CASSLVGTTGELFF.

The table lists this clone with a count of one. This chain connects TRBV5-1 to TRBJ2-2, with TRBD1 matching 8 bases. The germline V gene encodes CDR1 SGHRS and CDR2 YFSETQ. Trimming removed 2 bases from V and 4 bases from J; junction bases left unmatched: 1. The CDR3 is made up of 14 amino acids. For the CDR3, the DNA is TGCGCCAGCAGCTTCACAGGGGGCACCGGGGAGCTGTTTTTT. This encodes CASSFTGGTGELFF.